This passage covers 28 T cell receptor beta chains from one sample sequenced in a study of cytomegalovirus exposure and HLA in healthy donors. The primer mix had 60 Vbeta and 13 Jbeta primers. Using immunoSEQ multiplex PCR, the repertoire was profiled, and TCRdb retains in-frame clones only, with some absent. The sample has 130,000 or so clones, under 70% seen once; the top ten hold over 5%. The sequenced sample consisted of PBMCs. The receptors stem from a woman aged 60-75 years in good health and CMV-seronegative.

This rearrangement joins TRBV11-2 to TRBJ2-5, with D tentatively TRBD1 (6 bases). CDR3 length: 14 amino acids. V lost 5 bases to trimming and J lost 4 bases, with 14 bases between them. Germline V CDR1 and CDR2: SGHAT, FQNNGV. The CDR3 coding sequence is TGTGCCAGCAGCCCAGGGGTTACGGCAGAGACCCAGTACTTC. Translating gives CASSPGVTAETQYF.

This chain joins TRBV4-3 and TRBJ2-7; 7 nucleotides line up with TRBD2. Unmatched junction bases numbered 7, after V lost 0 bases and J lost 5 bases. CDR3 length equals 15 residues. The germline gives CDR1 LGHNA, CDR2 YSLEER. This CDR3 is CASSQEAGVMHEQYF. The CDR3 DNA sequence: TGCGCCAGCAGCCAAGAGGCGGGAGTGATGCACGAGCAGTACTTC.

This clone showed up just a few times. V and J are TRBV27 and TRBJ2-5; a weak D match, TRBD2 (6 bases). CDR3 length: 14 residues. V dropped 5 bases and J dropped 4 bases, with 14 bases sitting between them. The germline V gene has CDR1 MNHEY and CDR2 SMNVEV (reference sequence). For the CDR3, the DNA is TGTGCCAGCAGTAATCGGGGGTACGGAGAGACCCAGTACTTC. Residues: CASSNRGYGETQYF.

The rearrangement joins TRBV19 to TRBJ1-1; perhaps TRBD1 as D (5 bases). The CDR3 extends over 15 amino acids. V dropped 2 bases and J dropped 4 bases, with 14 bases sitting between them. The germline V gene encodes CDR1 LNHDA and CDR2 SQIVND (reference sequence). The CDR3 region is CASSILQGKGTEAFF. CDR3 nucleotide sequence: TGTGCCAGTAGTATACTTCAGGGAAAGGGCACTGAAGCTTTCTTT.

The CDR3 here is CASSLQNSYEQYF. In DNA, the CDR3 is TGTGCCAGCAGCTTACAAAACTCGTACGAGCAGTACTTC. The chain employs TRBV7-2 and TRBJ2-7, with no clear D. The CDR3 covers 13 residues. From germline, CDR1 is SGHTA and CDR2 FQGNSA. The germline V and J ends were trimmed by 2 bases and 4 bases, with 9 bases remaining between them.

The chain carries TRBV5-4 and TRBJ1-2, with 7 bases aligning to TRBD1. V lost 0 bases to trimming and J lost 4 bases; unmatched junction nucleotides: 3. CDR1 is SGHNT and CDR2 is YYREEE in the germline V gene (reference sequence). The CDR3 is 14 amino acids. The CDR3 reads CASSLATGAYGYTF. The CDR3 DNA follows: TGTGCCAGCAGCTTGGCCACAGGGGCCTATGGCTACACCTTC.

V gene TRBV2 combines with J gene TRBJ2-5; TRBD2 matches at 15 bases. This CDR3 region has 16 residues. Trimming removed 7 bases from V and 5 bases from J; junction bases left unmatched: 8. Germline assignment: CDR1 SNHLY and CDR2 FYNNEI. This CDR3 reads CASTLGLAGGLETQYF. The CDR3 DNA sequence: TGTGCCAGCACCTTGGGACTAGCGGGGGGCCTGGAGACCCAGTACTTC.

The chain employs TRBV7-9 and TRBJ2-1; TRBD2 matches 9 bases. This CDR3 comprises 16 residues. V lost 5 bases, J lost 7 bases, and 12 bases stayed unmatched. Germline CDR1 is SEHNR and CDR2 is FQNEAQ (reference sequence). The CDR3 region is CASSKEAGGPENEQFF. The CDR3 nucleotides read TGTGCCAGCAGCAAGGAGGCGGGGGGGCCCGAGAATGAGCAGTTCTTC.

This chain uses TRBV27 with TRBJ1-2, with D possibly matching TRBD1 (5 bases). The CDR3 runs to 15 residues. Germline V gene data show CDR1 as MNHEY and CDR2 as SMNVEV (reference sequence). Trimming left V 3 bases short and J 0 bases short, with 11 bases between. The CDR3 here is CASSFGAGTNYGYTF. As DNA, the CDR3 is TGTGCCAGCAGTTTTGGGGCAGGGACTAACTATGGCTACACCTTC.

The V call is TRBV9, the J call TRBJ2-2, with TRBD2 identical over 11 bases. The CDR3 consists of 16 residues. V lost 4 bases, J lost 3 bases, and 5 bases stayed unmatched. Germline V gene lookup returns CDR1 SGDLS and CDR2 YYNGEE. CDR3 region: CASSPRLAGYTGELFF. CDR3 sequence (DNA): TGTGCCAGCAGCCCCAGACTAGCGGGGTACACCGGGGAGCTGTTTTTT. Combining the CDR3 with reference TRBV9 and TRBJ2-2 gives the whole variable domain DSGVTQTPKHLITATGQRVTLRCSPRSGDLSVYWYQQSLDQGLQFLIQYYNGEERAKGNILERFSAQQFPDLHSELNLSSLELGDSALYFCASSPRLAGYTGELFFGEGSRLTVL.

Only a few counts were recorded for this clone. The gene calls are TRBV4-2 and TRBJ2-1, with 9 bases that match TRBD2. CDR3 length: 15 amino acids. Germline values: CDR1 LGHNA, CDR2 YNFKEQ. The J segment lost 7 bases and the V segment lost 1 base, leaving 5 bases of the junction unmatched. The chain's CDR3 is CASSQVRGLANEQFF. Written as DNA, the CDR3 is TGTGCCAGCAGCCAAGTAAGAGGACTAGCGAATGAGCAGTTCTTC.

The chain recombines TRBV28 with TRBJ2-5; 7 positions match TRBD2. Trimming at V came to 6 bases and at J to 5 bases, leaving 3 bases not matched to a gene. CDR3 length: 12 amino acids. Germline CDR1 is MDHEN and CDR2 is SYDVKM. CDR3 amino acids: CASRAGDETQYF. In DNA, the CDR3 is TGTGCCAGCAGGGCGGGGGACGAGACCCAGTACTTC.

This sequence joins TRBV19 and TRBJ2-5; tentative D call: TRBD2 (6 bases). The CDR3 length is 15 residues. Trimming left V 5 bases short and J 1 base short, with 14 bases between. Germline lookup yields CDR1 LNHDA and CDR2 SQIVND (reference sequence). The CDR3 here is CASSATGLSQETQYF. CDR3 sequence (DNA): TGTGCCAGTAGTGCCACGGGACTTAGCCAAGAGACCCAGTACTTC.

CDR3 DNA: TGTGCCAGTTGGACAGGGCCCAATCAGCCCCAGCATTTT. As protein: CASWTGPNQPQHF. This chain uses TRBV28 with TRBJ1-5, with 8 bases identical to TRBD1. Germline V gene lookup returns CDR1 MDHEN and CDR2 SYDVKM. CDR3 length: 13 amino acids. V was pared by 9 bases and J by 3 bases, with 4 bases of the junction left unmatched.

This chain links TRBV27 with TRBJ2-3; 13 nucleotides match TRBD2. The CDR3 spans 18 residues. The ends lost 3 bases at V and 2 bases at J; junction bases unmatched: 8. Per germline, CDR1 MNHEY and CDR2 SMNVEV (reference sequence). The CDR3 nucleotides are TGTGCCAGCAGTTTTCACGGACTAGCGGGAGTATCCACAGATACGCAGTATTTT. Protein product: CASSFHGLAGVSTDTQYF.

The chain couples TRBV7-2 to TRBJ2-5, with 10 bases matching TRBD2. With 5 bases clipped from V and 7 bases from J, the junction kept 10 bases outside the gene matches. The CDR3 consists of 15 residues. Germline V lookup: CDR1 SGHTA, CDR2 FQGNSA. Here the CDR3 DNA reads TGTGCCAGCAGCCCCAGGACTAGCGGTCAACGGACCCAGTACTTC. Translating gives CASSPRTSGQRTQYF.

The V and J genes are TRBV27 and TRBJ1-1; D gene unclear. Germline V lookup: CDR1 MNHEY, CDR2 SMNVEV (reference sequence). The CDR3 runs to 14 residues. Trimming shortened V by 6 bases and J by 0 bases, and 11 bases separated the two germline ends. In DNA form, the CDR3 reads TGTGCCAGCAGCACCATCGACTTGAACACTGAAGCTTTCTTT. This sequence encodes CASSTIDLNTEAFF.

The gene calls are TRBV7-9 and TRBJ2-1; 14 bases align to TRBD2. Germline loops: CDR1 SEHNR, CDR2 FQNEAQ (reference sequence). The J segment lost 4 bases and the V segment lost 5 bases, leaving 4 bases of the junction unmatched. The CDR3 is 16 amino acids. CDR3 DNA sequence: TGTGCCAGCAGCATACGGACTAGCGGGAGGTACAATGAGCAGTTCTTC. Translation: CASSIRTSGRYNEQFF.

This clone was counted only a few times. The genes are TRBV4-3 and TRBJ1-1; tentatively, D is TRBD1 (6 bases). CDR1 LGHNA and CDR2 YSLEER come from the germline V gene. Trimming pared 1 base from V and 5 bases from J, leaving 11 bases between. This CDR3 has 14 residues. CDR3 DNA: TGCGCCAGCAGCCAAGCGAGCAGGGGAACTGAAGCTTTCTTT. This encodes CASSQASRGTEAFF.

The CDR3 sequence: CSVVLGTALGYTF. The CDR3 DNA follows: TGCAGCGTTGTTCTAGGGACTGCCTTAGGCTACACCTTC. The chain recombines TRBV29-1 with TRBJ1-2; the D gene is possibly TRBD1 (5 bases). V lost 4 bases, J lost 8 bases, and 17 bases lay in between. The CDR3 is made up of 13 amino acids. Germline V gene lookup returns CDR1 SQVTM and CDR2 ANQGSEA.

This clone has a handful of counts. The CDR3 region has the DNA TGCGCCAGCAGGTCGGACAGGGTGGAAGGCTACACCTTC. This sequence encodes CASRSDRVEGYTF. The rearrangement uses TRBV5-1 and TRBJ1-2, with 8 bases that match TRBD1. V was pared by 5 bases and J by 8 bases, with 8 bases of the junction left unmatched. The CDR3 totals 13 residues. Germline assignment: CDR1 SGHRS and CDR2 YFSETQ.

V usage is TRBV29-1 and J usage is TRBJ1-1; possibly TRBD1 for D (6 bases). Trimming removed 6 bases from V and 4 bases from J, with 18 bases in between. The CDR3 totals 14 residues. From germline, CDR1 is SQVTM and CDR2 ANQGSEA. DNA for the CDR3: TGCAGCGTCGGACAGTCCTTTACCGCCACTGAAGCTTTCTTT. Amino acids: CSVGQSFTATEAFF.

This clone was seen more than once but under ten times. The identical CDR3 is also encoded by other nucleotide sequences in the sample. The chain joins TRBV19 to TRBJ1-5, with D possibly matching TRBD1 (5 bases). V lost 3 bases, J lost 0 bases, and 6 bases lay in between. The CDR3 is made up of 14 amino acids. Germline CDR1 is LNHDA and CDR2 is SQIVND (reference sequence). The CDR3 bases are TGTGCCAGTAGTATCCAGGGTAGCAATCAGCCCCAGCATTTT. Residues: CASSIQGSNQPQHF. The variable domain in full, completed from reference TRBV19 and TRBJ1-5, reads DGGITQSPKYLFRKEGQNVTLSCEQNLNHDAMYWYRQDPGQGLRLIYYSQIVNDFQKGDIAEGYSVSREKKESFPLTVTSAQKNPTAFYLCASSIQGSNQPQHFGDGTRLSIL.

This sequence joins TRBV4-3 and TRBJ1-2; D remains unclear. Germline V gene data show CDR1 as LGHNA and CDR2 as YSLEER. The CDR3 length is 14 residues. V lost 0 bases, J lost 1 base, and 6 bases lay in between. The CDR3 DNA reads TGCGCCAGCAGCCAAGAAATCCGTAACTATGGCTACACCTTC. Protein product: CASSQEIRNYGYTF.

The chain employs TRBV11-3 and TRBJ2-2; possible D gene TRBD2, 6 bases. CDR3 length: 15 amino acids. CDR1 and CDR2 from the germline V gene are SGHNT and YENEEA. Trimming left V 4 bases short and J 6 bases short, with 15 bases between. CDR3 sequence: CASSSSGASAGELFF. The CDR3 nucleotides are TGTGCCAGCAGCTCCTCTGGGGCTAGCGCCGGGGAGCTGTTTTTT.

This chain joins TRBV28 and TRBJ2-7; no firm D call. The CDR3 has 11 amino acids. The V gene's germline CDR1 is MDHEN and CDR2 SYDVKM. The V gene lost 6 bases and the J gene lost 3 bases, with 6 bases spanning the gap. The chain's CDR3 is CASSLYYEQYF. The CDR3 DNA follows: TGTGCCAGCAGCCTCTACTACGAGCAGTACTTC. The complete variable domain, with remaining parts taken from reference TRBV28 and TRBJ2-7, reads DVKVTQSSRYLVKRTGEKVFLECVQDMDHENMFWYRQDPGLGLRLIYFSYDVKMKEKGDIPEGYSVSREKKERFSLILESASTNQTSMYLCASSLYYEQYFGPGTRLTVT.

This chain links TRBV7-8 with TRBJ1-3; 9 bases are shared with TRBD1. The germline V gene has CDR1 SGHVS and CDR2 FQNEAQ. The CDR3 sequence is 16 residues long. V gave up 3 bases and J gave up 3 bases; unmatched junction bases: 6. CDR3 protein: CASSFASTGGGNTIYF. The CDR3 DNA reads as TGTGCCAGCAGCTTCGCCTCGACAGGGGGTGGAAACACCATATATTTT.

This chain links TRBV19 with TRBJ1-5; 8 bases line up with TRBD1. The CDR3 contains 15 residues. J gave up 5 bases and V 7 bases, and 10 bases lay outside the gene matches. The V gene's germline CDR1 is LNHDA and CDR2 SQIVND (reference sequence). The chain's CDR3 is CASKPDRDLYQPQHF. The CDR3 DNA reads TGTGCCAGTAAGCCGGACAGGGACCTCTATCAGCCCCAGCATTTT.